The entry below gives a single TCR beta chain sequence along with its context. Which antigen it targets is not known. Per-nucleotide qualities are absent, and no much larger clonotype sits a single base away. Collaborating institutions collected whole blood in K2EDTA tubes following their own protocols. For TCRbeta analysis, collaborators shipped samples as frozen whole blood, isolated PBMCs, or DNA extracted from either of those sample types. The sample originates from a study of blood T cell repertoires in COVID-19 (TCRdb year 2020). Regarding the complete study: Samples covering the acute and convalescent phases of COVID-19 were provided by collaborators in the United States, Italy and Spain. The prospective study material was composed of cDNA or gDNA derived from T cells, B-cell-depleted T cells, or PBMCs. The dataset comprised deeply sampled blood TCRbeta repertoires from subjects exposed to, actively infected with, or recovered from COVID-19. A freely available public database, intended as a resource for researchers studying the immune response to SARS-CoV-2, is where the repertoires were released. Samples were obtained from the ongoing ImmuneRACE study (first 160 participants) and from over a thousand subjects provided by 6 global collaborators. Sample metadata almost always included a de-identified subject ID, COVID-19 status, age in years and sex. HLA class I and class II types, where available, came from metadata supplied by the sample provider rather than from assay-based typing.

Trimming costs V 3 bases and J 1 base, and their ends lie 9 bases apart. From its cysteine to its phenylalanine, the CDR3 spans 15 amino acids. Here the CDR3 DNA is all that survives: 45 bases in frame from base 1. As encoded in the germline V gene, CDR1 is MGHDK while CDR2 is SYGVNS. TCRbeta CDR3 regions were amplified from genomic DNA by means of the immunoSEQ Assay, a bias-controlled multiplex PCR. The authors processed their data as follows. Within the assay, amplification of reference gene primers was used to estimate how many nucleated cells each sample contained. To quantify the absolute abundance of each unique TCRbeta CDR3 rearrangement, sequence reads were collapsed and filtered. For each sample, productive Simpson clonality was calculated by taking the square root of Simpson's diversity index across productive rearrangements. TCRdb stores this immuneACCESS table with in-frame sequences only. Part of the clones is absent; in the studies checked, under half of the shortfall reflects unresolved V genes, and no reason is known for the rest. V and J calls plus clone size are reproduced from that table; the DNA served to infer D and trimming. For this sample there are just under 95,000 clones; roughly 80% appear just once. Jointly, the top ten make up roughly 19% of the sample.

Study-wide findings and limitations: The amount of clinical and demographic metadata varied by source and participant and was provided uncurated.

The receptor was isolated from a human donor in a cohort sampled during active COVID-19. This sequence uses TRBV25-1 and TRBJ1-4; the D gene is possibly TRBD1, with 5 bases matching. Sequencing input: peripheral blood. The CDR3 protein: CASSDLGGTNEKLFF. The nucleotide sequence reads as follows: TGTGCCAGCAGTGACTTGGGGGGAACTAATGAAAAACTGTTTTTT.